This T cell receptor (beta chain) comes out of a study of CD8 T cells in Susac syndrome. The CD8+ and CD4+ T cells were isolated magnetically using a negative isolation approach, whereas the TEMRA cells were enriched by FACS. Notes on the study in general: Repertoires of Susac syndrome CD4+ T cells lacked clonal expansion.

With respect to this clonotype: Its antigen remains unidentified.

RNA in amounts of about 0.5 to 1 ug was reverse transcribed with random hexamers. immunoSEQ multiplex PCR amplified TCR beta CDR3 across 54 Vbeta, 13 Jbeta. Each CDR3 protein gets one entry after TCRdb re-called the immunoSEQ multiplex PCR reads with MiXCR. The data hold 170,000 or so distinct CDR3 sequences, with roughly 95% observed a single time. Sequenced sample: CD4+ T cells from PBMCs. This receptor was identified in a human donor with Susac syndrome.

The CDR3 DNA sequence: TGTGCCTGGAGTCCGCGGTTCGATAGCAATCAGCCCCAGCATTTT. Amino acids: CAWSPRFDSNQPQHF. The chain combines TRBV30 with TRBJ1-5, with D hard to call. V was shortened by 2 bases and J by 0 bases, with 11 bases between the two germline ends. In germline, CDR1 is GTSNPN, CDR2 SVGIG (reference sequence). The CDR3 contains 15 residues.